These 10 T cell receptor beta chains came from one sample sequenced in a study of beta chain features in type 1 diabetes. Every bit of the isolated RNA underwent reverse transcription, so sequencing read expressed TCRB transcripts. Some clones are missing from TCRdb's copy, which holds only in-frame ones; the method was immunoSEQ multiplex PCR. The table includes around 430,000 clones, approximately 31% detected once. Input material: naive CD4+ T cells from blood. These receptor sequences come from a young man in good health.

The chain joins TRBV30 to TRBJ2-2; 7 positions match TRBD2. From germline, CDR1 is GTSNPN and CDR2 SVGIG (reference sequence). This CDR3 comprises 16 residues. Trimming took 4 bases from V and 1 from J; bases not matched to a gene: 9. This chain's CDR3 is CAWTQWASGNTGELFF. CDR3 sequence (DNA): TGTGCCTGGACGCAGTGGGCTAGCGGGAACACCGGGGAGCTGTTTTTT. Looking up the rest from reference TRBV30 and TRBJ2-2 gives the full variable domain: SQTIHQWPATLVQPVGSPLSLECTVEGTSNPNLYWYRQAAGRGLQLLFYSVGIGQISSEVPQNLSASRPQDRQFILSSKKLLLSDSGFYLCAWTQWASGNTGELFFGEGSRLTVL.

CDR3 nucleotides: TGTGCCAGCAGTTTCGGGACTAGCGGCAACAATGAGCAGTTCTTC. It encodes CASSFGTSGNNEQFF. The V call is TRBV27, the J call TRBJ2-1; the match to TRBD2 covers 11 bases. CDR3 length equals 15 residues. J lost 5 bases, V lost 3 bases, and 3 bases had no gene match. Germline V gene sequence: CDR1 MNHEY, CDR2 SMNVEV (reference sequence).

This clone was picked up a small number of times. For the CDR3, the DNA is TGTGCCAGCAGTGAATTGTCTGGCTACACCTTC. Its protein is CASSELSGYTF. The J gene is TRBJ1-2, the V gene TRBV25-1; unclear D gene. This CDR3 has 11 residues. V shed 1 base and J shed 7 bases, with 4 bases lying between them. Germline loops: CDR1 MGHDK, CDR2 SYGVNS.

This clone was detected a few times. V is TRBV7-2 and J is TRBJ2-7; D remains ambiguous. Between the trimmed V and J ends, which lost 5 bases and 3 bases, there was a span of 14 bases. Germline lookup yields CDR1 SGHTA and CDR2 FQGNSA. This CDR3 contains 14 residues. DNA of the CDR3: TGTGCCAGCAGCCCGCGCGTTCAGATCTACGAGCAGTACTTC. This gives the protein CASSPRVQIYEQYF. Using reference TRBV7-2 and TRBJ2-7 for the parts outside the CDR3, the full variable domain is GAGVSQSPSNKVTEKGKDVELRCDPISGHTALYWYRQSLGQGLEFLIYFQGNSAPDKSGLPSDRFSAERTGGSVSTLTIQRTQQEDSAVYLCASSPRVQIYEQYFGPGTRLTVT.

The chain combines TRBV28 with TRBJ2-7; possibly TRBD2 for D (5 bases). CDR1 and CDR2 (germline): MDHEN, SYDVKM. Trimming took 6 bases from V and 0 from J, leaving 18 bases between them. CDR3 size: 16 residues. In DNA, the CDR3 is TGTGCCAGCAGGCAAAAGCGGAGCTGGTACTCCTACGAGCAGTACTTC. Translated, it gives CASRQKRSWYSYEQYF.

This chain links TRBV25-1 with TRBJ2-3, with D unresolved. From germline, CDR1 is MGHDK and CDR2 SYGVNS. V lost 2 bases and J 7 bases, leaving 4 bases between the germline ends. This CDR3 is built from 11 residues. CDR3 residues: CASSEQHTQYF. The CDR3, as DNA: TGTGCCAGCAGTGAACAGCATACGCAGTATTTT.

This clone was counted only a few times. V gene TRBV7-2 combines with J gene TRBJ1-1; D ambiguous. The CDR3 sequence is 14 residues long. Germline CDR1 is SGHTA and CDR2 is FQGNSA. Trimming removed 2 bases from V and 0 bases from J, with 7 bases in between. CDR3 sequence reads: CASSLSSLNTEAFF. Written as DNA, the CDR3 is TGTGCCAGCAGCTTAAGTTCGTTGAACACTGAAGCTTTCTTT.

This clone was detected only a few times. This rearrangement joins TRBV6-5 to TRBJ2-2; D call uncertain. Germline V CDR1 and CDR2: MNHEY, SVGAGI. The CDR3 sequence is 13 residues long. V was shortened by 6 bases and J by 4 bases, with 9 bases between the two germline ends. The CDR3 sequence: CASSRVLTGELFF. In DNA, the CDR3 is TGTGCCAGCAGCAGAGTCCTCACCGGGGAGCTGTTTTTT.

This sequence joins TRBV7-2 and TRBJ2-3; 10 positions match TRBD2. CDR3 length: 15 amino acids. Trimming removed 6 bases from V and 5 bases from J; junction bases left unmatched: 8. The V gene's germline CDR1 is SGHTA and CDR2 FQGNSA. The CDR3 loop is CASRSLAGVGDTQYF. DNA for the CDR3: TGTGCCAGCAGGTCCCTAGCGGGAGTAGGAGATACGCAGTATTTT.

On this clone itself: Within the sample, other DNA sequences also encode this same CDR3. The rearrangement joins TRBV7-2 to TRBJ2-7; 12 bases align to TRBD2. Germline assignment: CDR1 SGHTA and CDR2 FQGNSA. The CDR3 runs to 14 residues. Trimming removed 4 bases from V and 2 bases from J; junction bases left unmatched: 0. The CDR3 bases are TGTGCCAGCAGCTGGACTAGCGGGACCTACGAGCAGTACTTC. Translating gives CASSWTSGTYEQYF.